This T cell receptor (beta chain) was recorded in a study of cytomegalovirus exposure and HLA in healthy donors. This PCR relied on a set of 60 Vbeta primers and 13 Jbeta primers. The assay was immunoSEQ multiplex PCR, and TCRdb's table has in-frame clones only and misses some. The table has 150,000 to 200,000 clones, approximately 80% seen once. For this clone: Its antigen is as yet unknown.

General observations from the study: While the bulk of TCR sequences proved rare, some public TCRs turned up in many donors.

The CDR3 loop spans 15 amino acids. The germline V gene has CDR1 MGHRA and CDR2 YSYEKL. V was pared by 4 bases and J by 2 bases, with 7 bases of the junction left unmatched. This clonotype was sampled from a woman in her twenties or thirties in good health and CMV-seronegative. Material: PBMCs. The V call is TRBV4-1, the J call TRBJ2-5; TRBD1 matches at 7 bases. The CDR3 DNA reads TGCGCCAGCAGCCTATGGGACAGCTTACAAGAGACCCAGTACTTC. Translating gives CASSLWDSLQETQYF.